The next 31 T cell receptor beta chains were all read from a single sample in a study of shared clonotypes between healthy human individuals. Naivety among CD8 cells was defined by CD45RO negativity and positive CCR7 selection, thereby excluding terminally differentiated effector memory CD45RA+ cells. TCRdb's copy holds only in-frame clones and misses some; the assay was immunoSEQ multiplex PCR. Seen here are 600,000 or so clones, about 95% observed once, and the top ten hold about 0.11%. The specimen sequenced was naive CD8+ T cells sorted from blood. Source of these receptors: a woman aged 30 to 39 in good health.

The chain carries TRBV10-1 and TRBJ2-7, with 8 bases lining up with TRBD1. V was clipped by 6 bases and J by 0 bases; unmatched bases: 4. CDR3 length: 14 residues. Looked up from germline, CDR1 is WNHNN and CDR2 is SYGVQD (reference sequence). The CDR3 region has the DNA TGCGCCAGCAGCCTGGACAGGGCCTCCTACGAGCAGTACTTC. It is translated as CASSLDRASYEQYF.

V usage is TRBV5-1 and J usage is TRBJ2-5, with D perhaps matching TRBD1 (6 bases). With 0 bases removed from V and 4 bases from J, the gap between germline ends came to 10 bases. CDR3 size: 14 residues. In germline, CDR1 is SGHRS, CDR2 YFSETQ. DNA of the CDR3: TGCGCCAGCAGCTTGGGACAGGAACTAGAGACCCAGTACTTC. This translates into CASSLGQELETQYF.

The chain couples TRBV14 to TRBJ2-1; D ambiguous. Germline lookup yields CDR1 SGHDN and CDR2 FVKESK. Trimming shortened V by 1 base and J by 12 bases, and 13 bases separated the two germline ends. The length of the CDR3 is 13 residues. CDR3 coding DNA: TGTGCCAGCAGCCAAGGATTGGCCTTTGGGCAGTTCTTC. This codes for CASSQGLAFGQFF. Together with reference TRBV14 and TRBJ2-1, the CDR3 gives the full variable domain: EAGVTQFPSHSVIEKGQTVTLRCDPISGHDNLYWYRRVMGKEIKFLLHFVKESKQDESGMPNNRFLAERTGGTYSTLKVQPAELEDSGVYFCASSQGLAFGQFFGPGTRLTVL.

This clone came up once. The CDR3 is CASSQFGGGANYGYTF. The CDR3 DNA sequence: TGTGCCAGCAGCCAATTTGGGGGCGGGGCTAACTATGGCTACACCTTC. The chain has TRBV5-8 and TRBJ1-2, with a possible D match to TRBD1 (6 bases). This CDR3 is built from 16 residues. Trimming cost V 4 bases and J 0 bases, with 16 bases left between them. The germline CDR1 and CDR2 sequences are SGHTS and YDEGEE.

Note on this clone: The identical CDR3 is also encoded by other nucleotide sequences in the sample. The chain uses TRBV28 and TRBJ2-7; no definite D call. This CDR3 region has 13 residues. Germline V gene lookup returns CDR1 MDHEN and CDR2 SYDVKM. V was shortened by 4 bases and J by 3 bases, with 10 bases between the two germline ends. DNA of the CDR3: TGTGCCAGCAGTTGGACGTCGAGCTACGAGCAGTACTTC. Its protein product is CASSWTSSYEQYF.

The rearrangement joins TRBV9 to TRBJ2-3; D remains ambiguous. The CDR3 length is 12 residues. Trimming stripped 5 bases from V and 4 bases from J, with 8 bases between. Germline loops: CDR1 SGDLS, CDR2 YYNGEE. CDR3 region: CASRPAADTQYF. CDR3 nucleotides: TGTGCCAGCAGGCCAGCCGCAGATACGCAGTATTTT. Variable domain in full (rest from reference TRBV9 and TRBJ2-3): DSGVTQTPKHLITATGQRVTLRCSPRSGDLSVYWYQQSLDQGLQFLIQYYNGEERAKGNILERFSAQQFPDLHSELNLSSLELGDSALYFCASRPAADTQYFGPGTRLTVL.

This clone was counted between two and nine times. Within the sample, other DNA sequences also encode this same CDR3. The chain uses TRBV20-1 and TRBJ2-3; no clear D gene. CDR3 length: 11 residues. Trimming removed 1 base at V and 6 bases at J, with 5 bases between. Germline V gives CDR1 DFQATT, CDR2 SNEGSKA (reference sequence). In DNA form, the CDR3 reads TGCAGTGCTAGAGTGGTGGATACGCAGTATTTT. As protein: CSARVVDTQYF.

This clone appeared a few times. The V call is TRBV29-1, the J call TRBJ1-1; D perhaps matches TRBD1 (5 bases). CDR3 length: 14 amino acids. Germline V gene sequence: CDR1 SQVTM, CDR2 ANQGSEA. V was cut by 6 bases and J by 0 bases, with 14 bases left in between. CDR3 protein: CSVLAGKVNTEAFF. CDR3 coding DNA: TGCAGCGTCCTGGCAGGGAAGGTGAACACTGAAGCTTTCTTT.

This chain uses TRBV30 with TRBJ2-7, with unresolved D. V gave up 4 bases and J gave up 0 bases, with 7 bases separating them. The CDR3 totals 12 residues. Looked up from germline, CDR1 is GTSNPN and CDR2 is SVGIG (reference sequence). For the CDR3, the DNA is TGTGCCTGGACAGTAGGCTCCTACGAGCAGTACTTC. It encodes CAWTVGSYEQYF.

This rearrangement joins TRBV5-1 to TRBJ2-7; 10 nucleotides agree with TRBD2. After removal of 4 bases from V and 2 bases from J, the junction contained 12 bases not matched to a gene. This CDR3 is 17 amino acids long. The germline CDR1 and CDR2 sequences are SGHRS and YFSETQ. The CDR3 reads CASSPLAGAGVAYEQYF. In nucleotides, the CDR3 is TGCGCCAGCAGCCCGCTAGCGGGAGCAGGGGTTGCCTACGAGCAGTACTTC.

This chain joins TRBV28 and TRBJ1-2; TRBD1 matches at 7 bases. The ends lost 5 bases at V and 3 bases at J; junction bases unmatched: 12. The CDR3 length is 16 residues. CDR1 is MDHEN and CDR2 is SYDVKM in the germline V gene. DNA for the CDR3: TGTGCCAGCAGTCCGCTCCCGACAGGGTCCCACTATGGCTACACCTTC. Translated: CASSPLPTGSHYGYTF.

The chain combines TRBV7-2 with TRBJ2-2, with 11 positions matching TRBD2. The CDR3 has 15 amino acids. After removal of 10 bases from V and 1 base from J, the junction contained 5 bases not matched to a gene. Germline V lookup: CDR1 SGHTA, CDR2 FQGNSA. CDR3 loop: CATRGTSGNTGELFF. As DNA, the CDR3 is TGTGCCACCAGAGGGACTAGCGGGAACACCGGGGAGCTGTTTTTT. The variable domain in full, with the rest retrieved from reference TRBV7-2 and TRBJ2-2, is GAGVSQSPSNKVTEKGKDVELRCDPISGHTALYWYRQSLGQGLEFLIYFQGNSAPDKSGLPSDRFSAERTGGSVSTLTIQRTQQEDSAVYLCATRGTSGNTGELFFGEGSRLTVL.

The chain is built from TRBV19 and TRBJ1-1; D remains ambiguous. V was shortened by 8 bases and J by 4 bases, with 14 bases between the two germline ends. CDR1 and CDR2 (germline): LNHDA, SQIVND (reference sequence). The CDR3 has 13 residues. The CDR3 bases are TGTGCCAGTTCCTTGTCCCCGGGCACTGAAGCTTTCTTT. Translating gives CASSLSPGTEAFF.

V gene TRBV7-8 combines with J gene TRBJ2-7; tentative D call: TRBD1 (6 bases). V lost 1 base to trimming and J lost 3 bases, with 13 bases between them. The CDR3 contains 15 residues. Germline V gene data show CDR1 as SGHVS and CDR2 as FQNEAQ. This chain's CDR3 is CASSLEAYRVYEQYF. CDR3 coding DNA: TGTGCCAGCAGCTTAGAAGCCTACAGGGTCTACGAGCAGTACTTC. The full variable domain, completed using reference TRBV7-8 and TRBJ2-7, is GAGVSQSPRYKVAKRGQDVALRCDPISGHVSLFWYQQALGQGPEFLTYFQNEAQLDKSGLPSDRFFAERPEGSVSTLKIQRTQQEDSAVYLCASSLEAYRVYEQYFGPGTRLTVT.

The chain employs TRBV10-2 and TRBJ1-2; 7 bases match TRBD1. The CDR3 covers 15 residues. V shed 3 bases, J shed 5 bases, and the junction held 9 bases outside the gene matches. The germline gives CDR1 WSHSY, CDR2 SAAADI. The chain's CDR3 is CASSEFEQGLYGYTF. The CDR3 nucleotides are TGCGCCAGCAGTGAATTTGAACAGGGGCTTTATGGCTACACCTTC.

The chain employs TRBV15 and TRBJ2-3; D gene uncertain. This CDR3 is built from 13 residues. Germline assignment: CDR1 LNHNV and CDR2 YYDKDF (reference sequence). V was pared by 1 base and J by 3 bases, with 5 bases between. The CDR3 here is CATSRGTTDTQYF. The CDR3 DNA sequence: TGTGCCACCAGCAGAGGGACGACAGATACGCAGTATTTT.

The chain employs TRBV21-1 and TRBJ2-5. TRBV21-1 is termed a pseudogene. CDR3 length equals 19 residues. CDR3 DNA: TGTGCCAGCAGCAAAGAGGTGTCCGGACCCCACTTCCACCAAGAGACCCAGTACTTC. Protein product: CASSKEVSGPHFHQETQYF.

This chain joins TRBV6-1 and TRBJ2-1; tentative D call: TRBD1 (6 bases). CDR1 and CDR2 from the germline V gene are MNHNS and SASEGT. The ends were cut back, 2 bases at V and 6 bases at J, with 11 bases in the middle. The CDR3 runs 14 residues. In nucleotides, the CDR3 is TGTGCCAGCAGTGAATTGAGGGGGTTCAATGAGCAGTTCTTC. It is translated as CASSELRGFNEQFF.

This chain links TRBV18 with TRBJ1-1, with 8 positions matching TRBD1. The germline V gene encodes CDR1 KGHSH and CDR2 LQKENI. Trimming at V came to 4 bases and at J to 0 bases, leaving 10 bases not matched to a gene. The CDR3 length is 17 residues. DNA for the CDR3: TGTGCCAGCTCACGCTCAGGGGGCACGTTAATGAACACTGAAGCTTTCTTT. This encodes CASSRSGGTLMNTEAFF. Based on the CDR3 plus reference TRBV18 and TRBJ1-1, the full variable domain is NAGVMQNPRHLVRRRGQEARLRCSPMKGHSHVYWYRQLPEEGLKFMVYLQKENIIDESGMPKERFSAEFPKEGPSILRIQQVVRGDSAAYFCASSRSGGTLMNTEAFFGQGTRLTVV.

V usage is TRBV27 and J usage is TRBJ2-7; TRBD2 might be the D (6 bases). The CDR3 is 13 amino acids. V was cut by 10 bases and J by 0 bases, with 13 bases left in between. Germline V gene lookup returns CDR1 MNHEY and CDR2 SMNVEV (reference sequence). CDR3 nucleotide sequence: TGTGCCACCAGGGACTCGAACTCCTACGAGCAGTACTTC. This sequence encodes CATRDSNSYEQYF.

The CDR3 loop is CAWSRENEQYF. CDR3 sequence (DNA): TGTGCCTGGAGTCGGGAAAACGAGCAGTACTTC. This chain uses TRBV30 with TRBJ2-5, with D tentatively TRBD2 (5 bases). Judging by the DNA end, TRBJ2-7 fits better; the J call may be wrong. The CDR3 covers 11 residues. Germline lookup yields CDR1 GTSNPN and CDR2 SVGIG (reference sequence).

The chain links TRBV7-8 to TRBJ1-1, with D possibly being TRBD1 (6 bases). This CDR3 region has 16 residues. V was shortened by 0 bases and J by 1 base, with 12 bases between the two germline ends. In germline, CDR1 is SGHVS, CDR2 FQNEAQ. The CDR3 coding sequence is TGTGCCAGCAGCTTAGCGCGGTTCAGGGGGAACACTGAAGCTTTCTTT. Its protein is CASSLARFRGNTEAFF.

This chain connects TRBV19 to TRBJ1-2; D might be TRBD1 (5 bases). The V and J ends lost 9 bases and 1 base respectively, with 18 bases between them. The germline gives CDR1 LNHDA, CDR2 SQIVND (reference sequence). The CDR3 runs 15 residues. The CDR3 sequence: CASQPRLGVNYGYTF. CDR3 nucleotides: TGTGCCAGCCAACCTCGTCTGGGGGTTAACTATGGCTACACCTTC.

DNA of the CDR3: TGTGCCAGCAGTTTAGGATCCGGGGGGGAGCAGTTCTTC. Translation: CASSLGSGGEQFF. The chain has TRBV27 and TRBJ2-1, with 7 bases aligning to TRBD2. Unmatched junction bases numbered 5, after V lost 2 bases and J lost 10 bases. Germline values: CDR1 MNHEY, CDR2 SMNVEV (reference sequence). The CDR3 covers 13 residues.

The chain links TRBV27 to TRBJ1-1; D is unclear. CDR1 and CDR2 (germline): MNHEY, SMNVEV (reference sequence). Trimming stripped 6 bases from V and 0 bases from J, with 8 bases between. The CDR3 sequence is 13 residues long. CDR3 sequence reads: CASSYGLNTEAFF. Written as DNA, the CDR3 is TGTGCCAGCAGCTATGGGTTGAACACTGAAGCTTTCTTT.

V and J are TRBV6-1 and TRBJ1-2, with 8 bases matching TRBD1. The CDR3 consists of 14 residues. From germline, CDR1 is MNHNS and CDR2 SASEGT. The V gene end was trimmed by 2 bases and the J gene end by 4 bases; junction bases not matched to a gene: 3. The CDR3 nucleotides read TGTGCCAGCAGTGAAACTGACAGGGGCTATGGCTACACCTTC. Protein sequence: CASSETDRGYGYTF.

CDR3 region: CASSQGSNAGTYEQYF. CDR3 DNA: TGTGCCAGCAGCCAAGGATCGAATGCCGGGACCTACGAGCAGTACTTC. The rearrangement joins TRBV4-2 to TRBJ2-7; maybe TRBD2 (5 bases). The length of the CDR3 is 16 residues. Trimming left V 1 base short and J 2 bases short, with 15 bases between. Germline-derived CDR1 and CDR2 are LGHNA and YNFKEQ.

DNA for the CDR3: TGTGCCAGCAGCTCCGGGCCCGACGAGCAGTACTTC. As protein: CASSSGPDEQYF. The gene calls are TRBV9 and TRBJ2-7; D remains ambiguous. V dropped 4 bases and J dropped 5 bases, with 10 bases sitting between them. The length of the CDR3 is 12 residues. The germline gives CDR1 SGDLS, CDR2 YYNGEE.

The chain employs TRBV7-9 and TRBJ2-7; 8 bases match TRBD1. The CDR3 loop spans 15 amino acids. V was pared by 7 bases and J by 4 bases, with 12 bases of the junction left unmatched. CDR1 is SEHNR and CDR2 is FQNEAQ in the germline V gene (reference sequence). The CDR3 is CASTPSETGDYEQYF. CDR3 in DNA: TGTGCCAGCACCCCATCCGAGACAGGGGATTACGAGCAGTACTTC.

The chain has TRBV7-8 and TRBJ2-1; D call uncertain. Trimming took off 5 bases at V and 1 base at J, with 12 bases between the two ends. Germline CDR1 reads SGHVS; CDR2 reads FQNEAQ. The CDR3 is 15 amino acids. CDR3 nucleotide sequence: TGTGCCAGCAGCAGGGTGTATGGGTCCTACAATGAGCAGTTCTTC. Its protein is CASSRVYGSYNEQFF.

The CDR3 spells CASSLSGQGPHEQYF. CDR3 nucleotide sequence: TGTGCCAGCAGTTTATCGGGACAGGGTCCCCACGAGCAGTACTTC. The chain carries TRBV28 and TRBJ2-7; 9 positions agree with TRBD1. CDR1 is MDHEN and CDR2 is SYDVKM in the germline V gene. This CDR3 is 15 amino acids long. V lost 1 base to trimming and J lost 5 bases; unmatched junction nucleotides: 6.